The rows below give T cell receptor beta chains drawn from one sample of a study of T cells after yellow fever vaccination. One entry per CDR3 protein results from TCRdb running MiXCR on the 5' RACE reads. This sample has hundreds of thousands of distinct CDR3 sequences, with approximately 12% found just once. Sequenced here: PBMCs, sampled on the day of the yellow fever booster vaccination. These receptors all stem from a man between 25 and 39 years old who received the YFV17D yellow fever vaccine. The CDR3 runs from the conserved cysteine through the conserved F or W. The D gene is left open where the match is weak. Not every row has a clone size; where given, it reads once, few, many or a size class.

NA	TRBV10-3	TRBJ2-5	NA	CAIRGGGTTETQYF	TGTGCCATCAGAGGGGGTGGGACTACAGAGACCCAGTACTTC
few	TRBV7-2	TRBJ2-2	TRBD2	CASSPRPSGIYGELFF	TGTGCCAGCAGCCCCCGGCCCAGCGGGATCTACGGGGAGCTGTTTTTT
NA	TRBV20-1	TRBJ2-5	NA	CSASWGETQYF	TGCAGTGCTAGTTGGGGAGAGACCCAGTACTTC
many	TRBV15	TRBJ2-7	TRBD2	CATSRGIGTSGNYEQYF	TGTGCCACCAGCAGAGGAATCGGGACTAGCGGGAACTACGAGCAGTACTTC
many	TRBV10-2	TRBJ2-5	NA	CASRDALRQGTQETQYF	TGCGCCAGCAGAGACGCCCTCCGGCAGGGGACCCAAGAGACCCAGTACTTC
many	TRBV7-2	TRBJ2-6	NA	CASSGFMGSTQHNVLTF	TGTGCCAGCAGCGGCTTTATGGGAAGCACACAACACAACGTCCTGACTTTC
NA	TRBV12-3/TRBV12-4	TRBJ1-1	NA	CASSRVGKAFF	TGTGCCAGCAGCCGAGTAGGAAAAGCTTTCTTT
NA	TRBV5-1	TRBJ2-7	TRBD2	CASSGLAGGDNEQYF	TGCGCCAGCAGCGGACTAGCGGGAGGGGATAACGAGCAGTACTTC
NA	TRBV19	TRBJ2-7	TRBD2	CASTPTSGSVYEQYF	TGTGCCAGTACCCCGACTAGCGGGAGCGTCTACGAGCAGTACTTC
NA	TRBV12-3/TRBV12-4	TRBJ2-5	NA	CASSLGGRTETQYF	TGTGCCAGCAGTTTAGGAGGCAGAACAGAGACCCAGTACTTC
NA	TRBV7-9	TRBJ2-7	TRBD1	CASSPEAGQGQREQYF	TGTGCCAGCAGCCCCGAGGCGGGACAGGGTCAACGCGAGCAGTACTTC
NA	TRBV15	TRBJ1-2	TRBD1	CATSPQSGGNYGYTF	TGTGCCACCAGCCCACAATCAGGGGGGAACTATGGCTACACCTTC
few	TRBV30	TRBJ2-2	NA	CAWSRIVPNTGELFF	TGTGCCTGGAGTAGGATAGTACCAAACACCGGGGAGCTGTTTTTT
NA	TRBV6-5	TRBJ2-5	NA	CASSYHSRVRQETQYF	TGTGCCAGCAGTTACCATAGCAGGGTTCGACAAGAGACCCAGTACTTC
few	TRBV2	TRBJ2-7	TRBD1	CASREDRVEQYF	TGTGCCAGCAGGGAAGACAGGGTCGAGCAGTACTTC
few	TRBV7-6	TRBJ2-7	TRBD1	CASSLGQGIWEQYF	TGTGCCAGCAGCTTAGGACAGGGGATCTGGGAGCAGTACTTC
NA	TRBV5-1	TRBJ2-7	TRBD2	CASSSSTSAHSYEQYF	TGCGCCAGCAGCTCCTCGACTAGCGCCCACTCCTACGAGCAGTACTTC
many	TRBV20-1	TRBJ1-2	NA	CSARRADPSGYTF	TGCAGTGCTAGGAGGGCGGATCCCAGTGGCTACACCTTC
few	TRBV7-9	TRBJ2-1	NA	CASDRQGGNEQFF	TGTGCCAGCGACCGCCAGGGTGGGAATGAGCAGTTCTTC
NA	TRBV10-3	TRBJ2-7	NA	CAISEEELAASYEQYF	TGTGCCATCAGTGAGGAAGAATTAGCGGCATCCTACGAGCAGTACTTC
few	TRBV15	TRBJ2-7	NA	CATSEGPMLGEQYF	TGTGCCACCAGCGAAGGCCCTATGTTGGGCGAGCAGTACTTC
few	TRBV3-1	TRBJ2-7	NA	CASSPRSGTYEQYF	TGTGCCAGCAGCCCTCGCTCAGGGACCTACGAGCAGTACTTC
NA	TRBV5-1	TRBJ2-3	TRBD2	CASSLEVAGEGDTQYF	TGCGCCAGCAGCTTGGAGGTAGCGGGAGAGGGGGATACGCAGTATTTT
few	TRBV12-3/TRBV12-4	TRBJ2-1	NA	CASSPVTPKGYNEQFF	TGTGCCAGCAGCCCGGTGACTCCAAAGGGTTACAATGAGCAGTTCTTC
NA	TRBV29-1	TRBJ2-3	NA	CSVAGTAISSTDTQYF	TGCAGCGTCGCCGGGACCGCAATTTCTAGCACAGATACGCAGTATTTT
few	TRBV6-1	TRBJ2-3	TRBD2	CASSPGLAASYPDPQYF	TGTGCCAGCAGCCCGGGACTAGCGGCTTCGTATCCAGATCCGCAGTATTTT
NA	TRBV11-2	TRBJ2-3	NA	CASSPGTPKSTDTQYF	TGTGCCAGCAGCCCAGGGACTCCCAAGAGCACAGATACGCAGTATTTT
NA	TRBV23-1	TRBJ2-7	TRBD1	CARIPRGTGTYEQYF	TGCGCCAGAATACCTCGTGGGACAGGTACCTACGAGCAGTACTTC
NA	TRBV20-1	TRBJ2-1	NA	CSAPGVRPQLGEQFF	TGCAGTGCTCCTGGGGTCCGGCCCCAGTTGGGGGAGCAGTTCTTC
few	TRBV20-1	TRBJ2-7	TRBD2	CSGREDGYEQYF	TGCAGTGGCCGGGAGGACGGGTACGAGCAGTACTTC
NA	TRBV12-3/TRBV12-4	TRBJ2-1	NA	CASTPKWGPNNEQFF	TGTGCCAGCACCCCGAAGTGGGGGCCGAACAATGAGCAGTTCTTC
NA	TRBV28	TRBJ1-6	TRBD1	CASSFPGTGGSSPLHF	TGTGCCAGCAGTTTCCCCGGGACAGGGGGCAGTTCACCCCTCCACTTT
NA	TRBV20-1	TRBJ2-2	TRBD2	CSAAGWGGRNTGELFF	TGCAGTGCTGCCGGATGGGGCGGGAGGAACACCGGGGAGCTGTTTTTT
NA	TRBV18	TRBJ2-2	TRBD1	CASSPRNRGQAGELFF	TGTGCCAGCTCACCACGGAACAGGGGCCAGGCCGGGGAGCTGTTTTTT
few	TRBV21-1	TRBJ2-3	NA	CASSQPPGQGFTDTQYF	TGTGCCAGCAGTCAACCCCCGGGACAGGGTTTCACAGATACGCAGTATTTT
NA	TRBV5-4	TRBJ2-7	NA	CASSLTGRDEQYF	TGTGCCAGCAGCTTGACTGGCAGGGACGAGCAGTACTTC
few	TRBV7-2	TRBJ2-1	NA	CASRRLGPYNEQFF	TGTGCCAGCAGACGACTAGGACCCTACAATGAGCAGTTCTTC
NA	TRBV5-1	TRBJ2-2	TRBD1	CASSLVSTGKNTGVLFF	TGCGCCAGCAGCTTGGTGTCGACAGGGAAGAACACCGGGGTGCTGTTTTTT
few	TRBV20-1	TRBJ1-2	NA	CSARGTGGYTF	TGCAGTGCTAGAGGTACGGGAGGCTACACCTTC
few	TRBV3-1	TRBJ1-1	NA	CASSLQGWATEAFF	TGTGCCAGCAGCCTACAGGGATGGGCCACTGAAGCTTTCTTT
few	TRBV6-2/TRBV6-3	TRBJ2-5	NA	CASTRPTLRQDQETQYF	TGTGCCAGCACCCGCCCGACCCTCAGACAGGACCAAGAGACCCAGTACTTC
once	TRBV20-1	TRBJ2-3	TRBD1	CSAPRQGTTDTQYF	TGCAGTGCTCCGCGACAGGGAACCACAGATACGCAGTATTTT
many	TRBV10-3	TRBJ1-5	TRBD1	CAISVDRDAQPQHF	TGTGCCATCAGTGTGGACAGGGACGCTCAGCCCCAGCATTTT
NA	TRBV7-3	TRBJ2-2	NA	CASSSKGSGVTGELFF	TGTGCCAGCAGCTCAAAGGGAAGCGGCGTGACCGGGGAGCTGTTTTTT
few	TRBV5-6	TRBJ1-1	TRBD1	CASSSTGEKNTEAFF	TGTGCCAGCAGCTCGACAGGGGAGAAGAACACTGAAGCTTTCTTT
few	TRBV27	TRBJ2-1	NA	CASRRRGDEQFF	TGTGCCAGCAGACGAAGGGGAGATGAGCAGTTCTTC
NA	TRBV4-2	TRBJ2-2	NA	CASSQASVDTGELFF	TGTGCCAGCAGCCAAGCCTCCGTGGACACCGGGGAGCTGTTTTTT
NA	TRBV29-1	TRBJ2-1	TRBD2	CSALPGLADNEQFF	TGCAGCGCCCTACCGGGACTAGCGGACAATGAGCAGTTCTTC